This T cell receptor beta chain was profiled in a study of T cell repertoires in aging, cancer and after chemotherapy. As for the study in general: The whole study produced a dataset of approximately 10 million TCR reads.

Trimming removed 5 bases from V and 7 bases from J, with 14 bases in between. The CDR3 runs 14 residues. The study, taken as a whole, reports: Across the chemotherapy interval, each cancer cohort showed higher median generation probability, suggesting thymic rebound. Age-matched healthy donors had significantly more diverse, less clonal blood TCR repertoires than untreated cancer patients.

Points on this clonotype: The antigen is unknown.

The template was genomic DNA from peripheral blood, not RNA. Rearranged V-D-J TRB sequences were amplified with a mixed TRB-A/B primer pool. TCRdb reprocessed the multiplex PCR reads with MiXCR, giving one entry per CDR3 protein. The sample records about 12,000 distinct CDR3 sequences, 31% being singletons. The sequence was collected from a human donor in good health. The donor label of this sample is uncertain. The rearrangement links TRBV12-3 or TRBV12-4 to TRBJ1-4, with D maybe TRBD1 (6 bases). Sequencing used blood. CDR3 in DNA: TGTGCCAGCAGTATACAGGGATGGGGTGAAAAACTGTTTTTT. This gives the protein CASSIQGWGEKLFF.